Listed here are 28 T cell receptor beta chains from one sample, sequenced in a study of T cell responses to AZD1222 COVID-19 vaccine. Libraries were prepared by immunoSEQ multiplex PCR; TCRdb keeps only in-frame clonotypes and omits some of them. The sample shows about 130,000 clones, just over 90% of them seen only once. The sample here was peripheral blood, taken on day 0 of AZD1222 vaccination. These receptors originate from an adult in good health.

The V and J genes are TRBV5-1 and TRBJ2-1; 10 positions agree with TRBD1. Unmatched junction bases numbered 6, after V lost 5 bases and J lost 4 bases. There are 15 residues in the CDR3. Germline V gene sequence: CDR1 SGHRS, CDR2 YFSETQ. CDR3 sequence (DNA): TGCGCCAGCAGGCGACAGGGGGCACAATACAATGAGCAGTTCTTC. Translating gives CASRRQGAQYNEQFF.

The V and J genes are TRBV24-1 and TRBJ2-1; D is unclear. The germline V gene encodes CDR1 KGHDR and CDR2 SFDVKD. Trimming pared 4 bases from V and 7 bases from J, leaving 16 bases between. The CDR3 loop spans 15 amino acids. The CDR3 loop is CATSDPTGSANEQFF. CDR3 bases: TGTGCCACCAGTGACCCTACCGGTTCGGCAAATGAGCAGTTCTTC.

The chain combines TRBV4-1 with TRBJ2-2; D is perhaps TRBD1 (6 bases). The CDR3 runs to 16 residues. V was pared by 6 bases and J by 0 bases, with 14 bases between. CDR1 and CDR2 from the germline V gene are MGHRA and YSYEKL. The CDR3: CASRHSGTTNTGELFF. DNA for the CDR3: TGCGCCAGCAGACATTCCGGGACAACGAACACCGGGGAGCTGTTTTTT.

V and J are TRBV9 and TRBJ2-7; maybe TRBD2 (6 bases). V was trimmed by 3 bases and J by 3 bases, leaving 19 bases between them. CDR1 and CDR2 from the germline V gene are SGDLS and YYNGEE. The CDR3 runs to 16 residues. The CDR3 region is CASSAPPGTSRYEQYF. DNA for the CDR3: TGTGCCAGCAGCGCTCCCCCCGGGACTTCCCGCTACGAGCAGTACTTC.

This clone was counted once. The chain is built from TRBV28 and TRBJ1-3, with D hard to call. Germline assignment: CDR1 MDHEN and CDR2 SYDVKM. V dropped 4 bases and J dropped 3 bases, with 7 bases sitting between them. This CDR3 spans 13 amino acids. For the CDR3, the DNA is TGTGCCAGCAGTTCTGAAGGTGGAAACACCATATATTTT. Protein: CASSSEGGNTIYF.

This chain joins TRBV27 and TRBJ1-2, with D maybe TRBD1 (6 bases). The CDR3 has 13 residues. V lost 6 bases, J lost 2 bases, and 10 bases lay in between. The germline V gene has CDR1 MNHEY and CDR2 SMNVEV (reference sequence). CDR3 sequence (DNA): TGTGCCAGCAGCCTAAGGGGGAACTATGGCTACACCTTC. Amino acid sequence: CASSLRGNYGYTF.

The J gene is TRBJ1-1, the V gene TRBV6-2 or TRBV6-3; D ambiguous. CDR1 is MNHEY and CDR2 is SVGEGT in the germline V gene. Trimming removed 4 bases at V and 1 base at J, with 7 bases between. The CDR3 contains 13 residues. The CDR3 loop is CASSLWQNTEAFF. CDR3 coding DNA: TGTGCCAGCAGTTTATGGCAGAACACTGAAGCTTTCTTT.

There are a few counts of this clone. This chain links TRBV11-2 with TRBJ2-2; D is undetermined. The CDR3 extends over 14 amino acids. V lost 5 bases and J 8 bases, leaving 15 bases between the germline ends. Germline V gene sequence: CDR1 SGHAT, CDR2 FQNNGV. CDR3 sequence reads: CASSPPAVTGELFF. In DNA form, the CDR3 reads TGTGCCAGCAGCCCGCCGGCGGTGACTGGGGAGCTGTTTTTT.

Here the CDR3 reads CATLEGYGYTF. CDR3 DNA sequence: TGTGCCACCCTGGAAGGCTATGGCTACACCTTC. The V call is TRBV6-5, the J call TRBJ1-2; no definite D call. CDR3 length equals 11 residues. In germline, CDR1 is MNHEY, CDR2 SVGAGI. V was cut by 10 bases and J by 4 bases, with 10 bases left in between.

The gene calls are TRBV4-3 and TRBJ1-6, with unresolved D. Trimming cost V 0 bases and J 4 bases, with 7 bases left between them. The CDR3 consists of 15 residues. Germline V gene sequence: CDR1 LGHNA, CDR2 YSLEER. This CDR3 reads CASSQDFEYNSPLHF. The CDR3, as DNA: TGCGCCAGCAGCCAAGATTTCGAATATAATTCACCCCTCCACTTT.

The chain has TRBV4-1 and TRBJ1-2; TRBD1 agrees at 7 bases. Germline V CDR1 and CDR2: MGHRA, YSYEKL. The CDR3 totals 15 residues. Trimming at V came to 1 base and at J to 4 bases, leaving 6 bases not matched to a gene. The chain's CDR3 is CASSQGGGGAYGYTF. The CDR3 nucleotides are TGCGCCAGCAGCCAAGGTGGAGGGGGCGCCTATGGCTACACCTTC.

The gene calls are TRBV4-2 and TRBJ2-7; D not resolved. This CDR3 comprises 15 residues. Trimming shortened V by 0 bases and J by 3 bases, and 12 bases separated the two germline ends. Germline loops: CDR1 LGHNA, CDR2 YNFKEQ. CDR3 sequence reads: CASSQDVSENYEQYF. The CDR3 DNA follows: TGTGCCAGCAGCCAAGATGTGAGCGAAAACTACGAGCAGTACTTC.

This chain links TRBV2 with TRBJ1-2; D perhaps matches TRBD1 (5 bases). The CDR3 sequence is 15 residues long. CDR1 SNHLY and CDR2 FYNNEI come from the germline V gene. V lost 3 bases to trimming and J lost 7 bases, with 18 bases between them. The CDR3 DNA reads as TGTGCCAGCAGTGATGATATGGGACTCTCGGGTGGCTACACCTTC. Protein sequence: CASSDDMGLSGGYTF.

This sequence joins TRBV28 and TRBJ1-5; no clear D gene. V lost 3 bases to trimming and J lost 2 bases, with 8 bases between them. Germline loops: CDR1 MDHEN, CDR2 SYDVKM. CDR3 length equals 14 residues. CDR3 bases: TGTGCCAGCAGTTTCGGTAACGGCAATCAGCCCCAGCATTTT. Its translation: CASSFGNGNQPQHF. Full variable domain (remainder filled in from reference TRBV28 and TRBJ1-5): DVKVTQSSRYLVKRTGEKVFLECVQDMDHENMFWYRQDPGLGLRLIYFSYDVKMKEKGDIPEGYSVSREKKERFSLILESASTNQTSMYLCASSFGNGNQPQHFGDGTRLSIL.

The rearrangement uses TRBV2 and TRBJ1-2, with D hard to call. Germline V CDR1 and CDR2: SNHLY, FYNNEI. With 7 bases removed from V and 4 bases from J, the gap between germline ends came to 16 bases. The CDR3 totals 14 residues. The CDR3 protein is CASKTASTIYGYTF. CDR3 sequence (DNA): TGTGCCAGCAAAACAGCCTCAACAATCTATGGCTACACCTTC.

This chain connects TRBV6-6 to TRBJ1-2; D perhaps matches TRBD1 (6 bases). The V end was cut by 4 bases, the J end by 0 bases, with 12 bases between. Germline V CDR1 and CDR2: MNHNY, SVGAGI (reference sequence). The CDR3 length is 15 residues. CDR3 DNA sequence: TGTGCCAGCAGTTTCACAGGGTTTTCTAACTATGGCTACACCTTC. Translating gives CASSFTGFSNYGYTF.

The V gene is TRBV10-3, the J gene TRBJ1-1; possibly TRBD1 for D (6 bases). Germline V CDR1 and CDR2: ENHRY, SYGVKD. The ends were cut back, 2 bases at V and 3 bases at J, with 13 bases in the middle. The CDR3 has 15 amino acids. The CDR3: CAISEKGGGDTEAFF. The CDR3 region has the DNA TGTGCCATCAGTGAGAAGGGGGGTGGCGACACTGAAGCTTTCTTT.

This sequence joins TRBV5-5 and TRBJ2-7; D ambiguous. Per the germline V gene, CDR1 is SGHKS and CDR2 is YYEKEE (reference sequence). This CDR3 is 14 amino acids long. The germline V and J ends were trimmed by 0 bases and 0 bases, with 7 bases remaining between them. The DNA for the CDR3 is TGTGCCAGCAGCTTGGCCGCAGCCTCCTACGAGCAGTACTTC. It codes for CASSLAAASYEQYF.

The gene calls are TRBV21-1 and TRBJ1-2; the listed D gene, TRBD1, was not tested against the DNA. TRBV21-1 is deemed a pseudogene. CDR3 length equals 16 residues. In DNA, the CDR3 is TGTGCCAGCAGCAAGCGACAGGGGGGTATAGACTATGGCTACACCTTC. Translated: CASSKRQGGIDYGYTF.

V usage is TRBV9 and J usage is TRBJ1-4; no clear D gene. The germline V gene encodes CDR1 SGDLS and CDR2 YYNGEE. Trimming removed 6 bases from V and 1 base from J, with 10 bases in between. This CDR3 contains 14 residues. CDR3 nucleotides: TGTGCCAGCACCCCGGGGATAACTAATGAAAAACTGTTTTTT. This encodes CASTPGITNEKLFF.

The V and J genes are TRBV5-4 and TRBJ2-5; TRBD1 matches at 9 bases. The CDR3 is 16 residues long. V dropped 4 bases and J dropped 5; count of bases not matched to a gene: 12. CDR1 is SGHNT and CDR2 is YYREEE in the germline V gene (reference sequence). The CDR3 DNA sequence: TGTGCCAGCAGCAAGATACAGGGGGCCATTGGGGAGACCCAGTACTTC. Amino acid sequence: CASSKIQGAIGETQYF.

CDR3 in amino acids: CASSLGTDSYEQYF. The DNA for the CDR3 is TGTGCCAGCAGCTTGGGGACAGACTCCTACGAGCAGTACTTC. J is TRBJ2-7 and V is TRBV7-2, with 7 bases that match TRBD1. V gave up 3 bases and J gave up 0 bases; unmatched junction bases: 2. The V gene's germline CDR1 is SGHTA and CDR2 FQGNSA. The CDR3 spans 14 residues.

V gene TRBV6-5 combines with J gene TRBJ2-7, with unresolved D. Germline V gives CDR1 MNHEY, CDR2 SVGAGI. The CDR3 has 11 amino acids. Trimming took off 7 bases at V and 0 bases at J, with 4 bases between the two ends. This CDR3 is CASTISYEQYF. The CDR3 bases are TGTGCCAGCACTATCTCCTACGAGCAGTACTTC.

V gene TRBV29-1 combines with J gene TRBJ2-1, with 9 positions matching TRBD2. V trimming: 4 bases; J trimming: 7 bases; junction bases outside the gene matches: 5. The CDR3 totals 13 residues. Germline CDR1 SQVTM, CDR2 ANQGSEA. CDR3 in amino acids: CSVVAGALNEQFF. The CDR3 nucleotides read TGCAGCGTTGTAGCGGGGGCTTTAAATGAGCAGTTCTTC.

The chain uses TRBV5-1 and TRBJ2-5; TRBD2 is a possible D gene (7 bases). Trimming left V 0 bases short and J 5 bases short, with 23 bases between. The CDR3 contains 18 residues. The germline V gene has CDR1 SGHRS and CDR2 YFSETQ. CDR3 in amino acids: CASSLVSAGASRRETQYF. The CDR3 nucleotides are TGCGCCAGCAGCTTGGTGTCCGCGGGGGCGTCTAGGAGGGAGACCCAGTACTTC.

A single count supports this clone. The V call is TRBV11-2, the J call TRBJ2-2, with D perhaps given as TRBD1 or TRBD2 (5 bases each). V dropped 6 bases and J dropped 4 bases, with 15 bases sitting between them. Germline CDR1 reads SGHAT; CDR2 reads FQNNGV. The CDR3 consists of 15 residues. The CDR3, as DNA: TGTGCCAGCAGTTTCGACGCGAGGGGCACCGGGGAGCTGTTTTTT. It yields the protein CASSFDARGTGELFF.

V and J are TRBV10-1 and TRBJ2-1; no firm D call. Looked up from germline, CDR1 is WNHNN and CDR2 is SYGVQD (reference sequence). Trimming took off 3 bases at V and 4 bases at J, with 7 bases between the two ends. There are 13 residues in the CDR3. CDR3 nucleotides: TGCGCCAGCAGTGATCCACAGTACAATGAGCAGTTCTTC. It translates to CASSDPQYNEQFF.

This chain joins TRBV27 and TRBJ1-5; 8 bases agree with TRBD1. Trimming at V came to 5 bases and at J to 3 bases, leaving 12 bases not matched to a gene. Per the germline V gene, CDR1 is MNHEY and CDR2 is SMNVEV (reference sequence). This CDR3 region has 17 residues. The CDR3 DNA reads as TGTGCCAGCAGTCCACCCAGGACAGGGACTTCCAATCAGCCCCAGCATTTT. It codes for CASSPPRTGTSNQPQHF.